The sequence of this T cell receptor (beta chain) was determined in a study of blood T cell repertoires in COVID-19. Germline lookup yields CDR1 SGHDT and CDR2 YYEEEE. The CDR3 has 13 amino acids. V was clipped by 5 bases and J by 14 bases; unmatched bases: 9. Assay used: immunoSEQ multiplex PCR; TCRdb lists only in-frame clones, some missing. Of hundreds of thousands of clones in the sample, 86% were seen once. The source is a woman in her sixties who had recovered from COVID-19. The rearrangement uses TRBV5-6 and TRBJ1-6, with 8 bases lining up with TRBD1. The material sequenced was peripheral blood. The CDR3 sequence is CASSRPTGASLHF. Written as DNA, the CDR3 is TGTGCCAGCAGTCGCCCGACAGGGGCGTCCCTCCACTTT. The whole variable domain, filled in from reference TRBV5-6 and TRBJ1-6, reads DAGVTQSPTHLIKTRGQQVTLRCSPKSGHDTVSWYQQALGQGPQFIFQYYEEEERQRGNFPDRFSGHQFPNYSSELNVNALLLGDSALYLCASSRPTGASLHFGNGTRLTVT.